Listed below are T cell receptor beta chains from one sample, sequenced in a study of cytomegalovirus exposure and HLA in healthy donors. This table comes from immunoSEQ multiplex PCR, and its TCRdb copy is limited to in-frame clones, with some not included. The profile shows 170,000 or so clones, about 80% of them singletons. Sequenced input: PBMCs. These receptors were taken from a woman aged 25-40 years in good health and CMV-seropositive. Both conserved end residues are part of each CDR3. The D gene is left open where the match is weak. Size is omitted from some rows. Given values are once, few, many or a class for expanded clones.

CDR3 | DNA | size | J | D | V
CAARRGTSGSSDTQYF | TGTGCCGCCCGTAGGGGGACTAGCGGGAGTTCAGATACGCAGTATTTT | - | TRBJ2-3 | TRBD2 | TRBV10-3
CASSQAWKSLAPSPLHF | TGCGCCAGCAGCCAAGCATGGAAGAGCTTAGCCCCTTCACCCCTCCACTTT | - | TRBJ1-6 | - | TRBV4-1
CASSPYFGLAGDDEQFF | TGTGCCAGCAGCCCCTATTTTGGACTAGCGGGAGACGATGAGCAGTTCTTC | - | TRBJ2-1 | TRBD2 | TRBV5-8
CASSLTGSHEQYF | TGTGCCAGCAGCCTAACAGGGTCCCACGAGCAGTACTTC | - | TRBJ2-7 | - | TRBV13
CASGRGTDTQYF | TGTGCCAGCGGGCGTGGGACAGATACGCAGTATTTT | - | TRBJ2-3 | - | TRBV27
CASSSDTQWAGGGETQYF | TGTGCCAGCAGTTCCGACACCCAATGGGCGGGAGGGGGAGAGACCCAGTACTTC | - | TRBJ2-5 | TRBD2 | TRBV27
CAWSVQGALNEKLFF | TGTGCCTGGAGTGTACAGGGGGCCCTAAATGAAAAACTGTTTTTT | - | TRBJ1-4 | TRBD1 | TRBV30
CASSEASTVLRNQPQHF | TGTGCCAGCAGTGAAGCATCCACCGTACTCCGCAATCAGCCCCAGCATTTT | - | TRBJ1-5 | - | TRBV6-1
CASSYGEVSYEQYF | TGTGCCAGCAGTTACGGAGAGGTTAGCTACGAGCAGTACTTC | - | TRBJ2-7 | - | TRBV6-5
CAISESYGNNEQFF | TGTGCCATCAGTGAGTCGTACGGGAACAATGAGCAGTTCTTC | - | TRBJ2-1 | - | TRBV10-3
CASSLRAEETQYF | TGTGCCAGCAGTTTGAGGGCGGAGGAGACCCAGTACTTC | - | TRBJ2-5 | - | TRBV28
CASSGASGDYEQYF | TGCGCCAGCAGCGGGGCTAGCGGGGACTACGAGCAGTACTTC | - | TRBJ2-7 | TRBD2 | TRBV4-1
CASSLLAGASWETQYF | TGTGCCAGCAGTCTACTAGCGGGAGCTTCATGGGAGACCCAGTACTTC | - | TRBJ2-5 | TRBD2 | TRBV28
CAWMTGVYEQYF | TGTGCCTGGATGACAGGGGTCTACGAGCAGTACTTC | once | TRBJ2-7 | TRBD1 | TRBV30
CSAREQGVAFF | TGCAGTGCTAGGGAACAGGGGGTAGCTTTCTTT | - | TRBJ1-1 | TRBD1 | TRBV20-1
CASSIRAGQDETQYF | TGTGCCAGTAGTATACGCGCGGGCCAGGATGAGACCCAGTACTTC | - | TRBJ2-5 | - | TRBV19
CASSYSPSSYQETQYF | TGTGCCAGCAGTTACTCACCTAGCTCGTACCAAGAGACCCAGTACTTC | - | TRBJ2-5 | - | TRBV6-6
CASSIGTLMNTEAFF | TGTGCCAGTAGTATCGGGACACTCATGAACACTGAAGCTTTCTTT | - | TRBJ1-1 | - | TRBV19
CASSQVRGGGYTF | TGTGCCAGCAGCCAAGTGAGGGGAGGCGGCTACACCTTC | - | TRBJ1-2 | - | TRBV14
CSARGAGQQYF | TGCAGTGCTAGAGGGGCGGGTCAGCAGTACTTC | - | TRBJ2-7 | - | TRBV20-1
CASSLLGATDTQYF | TGTGCCAGCAGTCTACTTGGAGCGACAGATACGCAGTATTTT | - | TRBJ2-3 | - | TRBV6-5
CASRVTGSGNSPLHF | TGTGCCAGCAGAGTGACAGGGTCGGGGAATTCACCCCTCCACTTT | - | TRBJ1-6 | TRBD1 | TRBV28
CASSPRNPAFVGSHEQYF | TGTGCCAGCAGCCCCCGTAATCCGGCCTTCGTAGGGAGCCACGAGCAGTACTTC | few | TRBJ2-7 | - | TRBV9
CASSLDSQSGEQFF | TGTGCCAGCAGCTTAGACTCCCAAAGTGGTGAGCAGTTCTTC | - | TRBJ2-1 | - | TRBV7-3
CASSLPLGLAGEEQFF | TGTGCCAGCAGTTTACCCTTGGGACTAGCGGGAGAGGAGCAGTTCTTC | - | TRBJ2-1 | TRBD2 | TRBV28
CASSLEGGFYGYTF | TGTGCCAGCAGCTTGGAGGGGGGGTTCTATGGCTACACCTTC | - | TRBJ1-2 | - | TRBV5-4
CASSIGQGLAKNIQYF | TGCGCCAGCAGCATTGGACAGGGACTAGCCAAAAACATTCAGTACTTC | - | TRBJ2-4 | TRBD1 | TRBV5-1
CASSQMGLGGRNPYEQYF | TGTGCCAGCAGCCAGATGGGGCTGGGAGGGAGGAATCCCTACGAGCAGTACTTC | few | TRBJ2-7 | TRBD2 | TRBV4-2
CASTMGGLPNEQFF | TGTGCCAGTACCATGGGGGGGCTCCCAAATGAGCAGTTCTTC | - | TRBJ2-1 | - | TRBV19
CASSLEGRRGTDTQYF | TGCGCCAGCAGCTTGGAAGGTAGAAGGGGGACAGATACGCAGTATTTT | - | TRBJ2-3 | - | TRBV5-1
CASRLTRLSYEQYF | TGTGCCAGCAGATTGACTAGGCTTTCCTACGAGCAGTACTTC | - | TRBJ2-7 | - | TRBV11-2
CASSIDSPGYNEQFF | TGCGCCAGCAGCATCGACAGCCCAGGCTACAATGAGCAGTTCTTC | - | TRBJ2-1 | - | TRBV5-1
CASSLPTSGYSTDTQYF | TGTGCCAGCAGCCTCCCGACTAGCGGTTATAGCACAGATACGCAGTATTTT | - | TRBJ2-3 | TRBD2 | TRBV11-3
CASSRAQGVNTEAFF | TGTGCCAGCAGCCGAGCCCAGGGGGTGAACACTGAAGCTTTCTTT | once | TRBJ1-1 | TRBD1 | TRBV7-9
CASSVASGRLDNEQFF | TGTGCCAGCAGCGTAGCTAGCGGGAGGTTAGACAATGAGCAGTTCTTC | - | TRBJ2-1 | TRBD2 | TRBV9
CASSYRAGGTDTQYF | TGTGCCAGCAGTTATAGGGCGGGAGGCACAGATACGCAGTATTTT | - | TRBJ2-3 | TRBD2 | TRBV6-5
CASRSGTLNYEQYF | TGTGCCAGCAGGTCTGGGACTCTCAACTACGAGCAGTACTTC | - | TRBJ2-7 | - | TRBV11-2
CASSSGQGSTGELFF | TGTGCCAGCAGCTCCGGACAGGGTAGCACCGGGGAGCTGTTTTTT | - | TRBJ2-2 | - | TRBV21-1
CATTDGTSGRVPFSYNEQFF | TGCGCCACCACGGATGGGACTAGCGGGAGAGTCCCTTTCTCCTACAATGAGCAGTTCTTC | - | TRBJ2-1 | TRBD2 | TRBV5-1
CASSTQTGVEQYF | TGTGCCAGTAGTACCCAGACAGGGGTCGAGCAGTACTTC | few | TRBJ2-7 | TRBD1 | TRBV19
CASSLVRGTNTGELFF | TGTGCCAGCAGCTTAGTTCGGGGGACGAACACCGGGGAGCTGTTTTTT | - | TRBJ2-2 | - | TRBV11-2
CASSRSRGGAEAFF | TGTGCCAGCAGCCGGTCTCGGGGTGGAGCTGAAGCTTTCTTT | few | TRBJ1-1 | - | TRBV2
CASSQEVRNTEAFF | TGCGCCAGCAGCCAAGAAGTCAGGAACACTGAAGCTTTCTTT | - | TRBJ1-1 | - | TRBV4-3
CASSLRYRDSIFNEQFF | TGTGCCAGCAGCTTACGATACCGGGACAGTATTTTCAATGAGCAGTTCTTC | - | TRBJ2-1 | TRBD1 | TRBV13
CASSIDGGRGANVLTF | TGTGCCAGTAGTATAGATGGAGGGCGTGGGGCCAACGTCCTGACTTTC | - | TRBJ2-6 | - | TRBV19
CASRSPGRGDTEAFF | TGTGCCAGTAGATCTCCCGGGAGGGGGGACACTGAAGCTTTCTTT | - | TRBJ1-1 | - | TRBV19